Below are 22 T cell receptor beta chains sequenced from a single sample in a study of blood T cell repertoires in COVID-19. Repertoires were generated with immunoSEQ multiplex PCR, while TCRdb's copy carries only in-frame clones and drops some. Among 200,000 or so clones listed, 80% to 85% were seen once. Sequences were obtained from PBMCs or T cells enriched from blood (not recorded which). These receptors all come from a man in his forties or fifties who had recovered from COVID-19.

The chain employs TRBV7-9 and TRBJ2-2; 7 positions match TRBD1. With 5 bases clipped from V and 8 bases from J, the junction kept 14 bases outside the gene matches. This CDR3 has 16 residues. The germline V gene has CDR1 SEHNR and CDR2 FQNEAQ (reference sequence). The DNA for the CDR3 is TGTGCCAGCAGCCCTCGGACAGGAGGCCGGTCAGGGGAGCTGTTTTTT. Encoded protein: CASSPRTGGRSGELFF.

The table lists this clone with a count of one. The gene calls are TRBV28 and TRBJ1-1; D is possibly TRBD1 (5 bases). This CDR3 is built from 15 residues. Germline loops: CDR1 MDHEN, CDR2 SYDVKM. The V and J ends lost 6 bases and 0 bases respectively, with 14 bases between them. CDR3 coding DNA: TGTGCCAGCAGCGCCAGGGTGGAAATGAACACTGAAGCTTTCTTT. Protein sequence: CASSARVEMNTEAFF.

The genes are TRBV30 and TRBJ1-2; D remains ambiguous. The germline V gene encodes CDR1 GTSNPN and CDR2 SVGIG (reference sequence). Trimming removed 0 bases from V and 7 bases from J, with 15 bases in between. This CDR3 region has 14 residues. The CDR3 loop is CAWSVPVRTPGYTF. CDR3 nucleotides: TGTGCCTGGAGTGTACCCGTCAGGACTCCTGGCTACACCTTC. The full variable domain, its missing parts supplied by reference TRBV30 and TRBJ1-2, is SQTIHQWPATLVQPVGSPLSLECTVEGTSNPNLYWYRQAAGRGLQLLFYSVGIGQISSEVPQNLSASRPQDRQFILSSKKLLLSDSGFYLCAWSVPVRTPGYTFGSGTRLTVV.

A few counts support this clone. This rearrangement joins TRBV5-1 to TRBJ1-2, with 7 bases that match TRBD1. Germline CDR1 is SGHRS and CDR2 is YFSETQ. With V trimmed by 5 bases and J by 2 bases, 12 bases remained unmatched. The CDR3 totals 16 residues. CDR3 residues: CASRFPTYRGNYGYTF. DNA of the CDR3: TGCGCCAGCAGATTCCCGACCTACAGGGGAAACTATGGCTACACCTTC.

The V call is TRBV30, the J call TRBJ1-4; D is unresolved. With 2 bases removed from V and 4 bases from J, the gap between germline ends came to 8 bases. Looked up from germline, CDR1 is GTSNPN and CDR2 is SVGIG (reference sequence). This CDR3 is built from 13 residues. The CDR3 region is CAWSRGNNEKLFF. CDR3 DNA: TGTGCCTGGAGTCGAGGAAATAATGAAAAACTGTTTTTT.

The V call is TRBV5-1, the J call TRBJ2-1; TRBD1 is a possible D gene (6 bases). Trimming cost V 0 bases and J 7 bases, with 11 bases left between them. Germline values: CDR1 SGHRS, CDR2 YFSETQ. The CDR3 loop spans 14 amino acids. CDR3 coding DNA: TGCGCCAGCAGCTTGGTGGGGGCGGGTAATGAGCAGTTCTTC. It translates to CASSLVGAGNEQFF.

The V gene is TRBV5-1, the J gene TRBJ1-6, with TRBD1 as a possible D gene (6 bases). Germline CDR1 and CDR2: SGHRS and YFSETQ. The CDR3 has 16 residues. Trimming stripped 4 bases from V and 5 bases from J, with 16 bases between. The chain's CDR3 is CASSVEGTRNNSPLHF. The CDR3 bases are TGCGCCAGCAGCGTCGAGGGGACAAGGAATAATTCACCCCTCCACTTT.

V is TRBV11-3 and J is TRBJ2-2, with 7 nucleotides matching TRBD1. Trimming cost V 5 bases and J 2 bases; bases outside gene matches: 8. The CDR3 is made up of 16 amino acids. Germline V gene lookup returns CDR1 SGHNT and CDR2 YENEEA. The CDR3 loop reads CASSTTDRVNTGELFF. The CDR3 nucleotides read TGTGCCAGCAGCACCACCGACAGGGTTAACACCGGGGAGCTGTTTTTT.

The DNA for the CDR3 is TGTGCCAGCACCCGGGTCAGGGCTTCACCCCTCCACTTT. Its protein is CASTRVRASPLHF. The gene calls are TRBV6-5 and TRBJ1-6; D is perhaps TRBD1 (5 bases). V was cut by 7 bases and J by 9 bases, with 13 bases left in between. CDR1 is MNHEY and CDR2 is SVGAGI in the germline V gene. The CDR3 totals 13 residues.

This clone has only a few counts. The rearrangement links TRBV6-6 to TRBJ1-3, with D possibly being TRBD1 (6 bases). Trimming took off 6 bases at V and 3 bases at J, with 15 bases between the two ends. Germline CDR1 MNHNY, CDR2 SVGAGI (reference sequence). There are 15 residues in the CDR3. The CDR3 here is CASSRGGDVGNTIYF. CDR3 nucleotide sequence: TGTGCCAGCAGCAGGGGAGGGGACGTTGGAAACACCATATATTTT.

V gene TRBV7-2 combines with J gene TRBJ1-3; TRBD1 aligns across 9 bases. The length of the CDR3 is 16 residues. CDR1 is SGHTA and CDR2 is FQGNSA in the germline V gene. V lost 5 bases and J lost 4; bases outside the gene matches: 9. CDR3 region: CASSLHPGQGGNTIYF. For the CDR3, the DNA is TGTGCCAGCAGCCTCCATCCGGGACAGGGAGGAAACACCATATATTTT. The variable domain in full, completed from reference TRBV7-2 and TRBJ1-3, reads GAGVSQSPSNKVTEKGKDVELRCDPISGHTALYWYRQSLGQGLEFLIYFQGNSAPDKSGLPSDRFSAERTGGSVSTLTIQRTQQEDSAVYLCASSLHPGQGGNTIYFGEGSWLTVV.

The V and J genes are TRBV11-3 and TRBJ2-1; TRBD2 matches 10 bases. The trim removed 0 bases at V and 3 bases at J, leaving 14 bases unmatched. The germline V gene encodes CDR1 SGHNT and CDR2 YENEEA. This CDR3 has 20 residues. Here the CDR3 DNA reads TGTGCCAGCAGCTTAGAGGTATCACTAGCGGGGACCGCCGGCTACAATGAGCAGTTCTTC. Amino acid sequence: CASSLEVSLAGTAGYNEQFF.

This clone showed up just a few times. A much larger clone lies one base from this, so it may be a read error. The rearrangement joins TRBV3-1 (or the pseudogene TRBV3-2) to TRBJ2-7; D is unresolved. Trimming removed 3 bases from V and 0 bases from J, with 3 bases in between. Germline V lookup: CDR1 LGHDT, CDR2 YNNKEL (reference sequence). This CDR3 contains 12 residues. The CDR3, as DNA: TGTGCCAGCAGCCACCGCTCCTACGAGCAGTACTTC. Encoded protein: CASSHRSYEQYF.

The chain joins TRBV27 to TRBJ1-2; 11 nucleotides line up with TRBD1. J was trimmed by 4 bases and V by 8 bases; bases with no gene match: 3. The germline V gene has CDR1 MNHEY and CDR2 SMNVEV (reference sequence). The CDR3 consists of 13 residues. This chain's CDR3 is CASWTGGTYGYTF. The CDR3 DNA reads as TGTGCCAGCTGGACAGGGGGCACCTATGGCTACACCTTC.

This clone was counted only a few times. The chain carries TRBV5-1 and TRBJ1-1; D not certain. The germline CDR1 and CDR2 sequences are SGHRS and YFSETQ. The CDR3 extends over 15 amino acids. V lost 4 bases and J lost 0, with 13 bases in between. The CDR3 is CASSRNSGLNTEAFF. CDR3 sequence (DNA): TGCGCCAGCAGCCGCAATTCGGGTTTGAACACTGAAGCTTTCTTT.

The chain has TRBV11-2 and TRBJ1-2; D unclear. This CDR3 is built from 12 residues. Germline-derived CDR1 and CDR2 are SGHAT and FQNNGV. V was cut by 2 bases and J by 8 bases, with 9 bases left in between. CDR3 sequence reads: CASSLTTEGYTF. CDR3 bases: TGTGCCAGCAGCTTAACCACGGAGGGCTACACCTTC.

DNA for the CDR3: TGTGCCACCACGAACTCCGGAGATACGCAGTATTTT. This gives the protein CATTNSGDTQYF. The chain recombines TRBV24-1 with TRBJ2-3; D gene ambiguous. Trimming cost V 8 bases and J 5 bases, with 10 bases left between them. The CDR3 covers 12 residues. CDR1 and CDR2 from the germline V gene are KGHDR and SFDVKD.

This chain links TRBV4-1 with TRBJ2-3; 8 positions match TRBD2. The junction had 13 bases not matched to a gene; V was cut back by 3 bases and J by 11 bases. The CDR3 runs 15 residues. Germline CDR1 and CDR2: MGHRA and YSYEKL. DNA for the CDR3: TGCGCCAGCAGCCAGGAGTTGTTAGCGGGGCCTCAGCAGTATTTT. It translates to CASSQELLAGPQQYF.

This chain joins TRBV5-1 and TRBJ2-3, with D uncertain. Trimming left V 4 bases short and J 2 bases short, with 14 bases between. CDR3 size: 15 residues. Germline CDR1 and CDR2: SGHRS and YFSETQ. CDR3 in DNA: TGCGCCAGCAGCATTACTGGAGCCTACACAGATACGCAGTATTTT. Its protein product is CASSITGAYTDTQYF.

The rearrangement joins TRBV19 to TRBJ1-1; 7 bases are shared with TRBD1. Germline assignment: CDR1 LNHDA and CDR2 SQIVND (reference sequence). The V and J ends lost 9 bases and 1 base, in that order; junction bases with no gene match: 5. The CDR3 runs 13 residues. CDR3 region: CASYRGSNTEAFF. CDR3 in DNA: TGTGCCAGCTACAGGGGTTCGAACACTGAAGCTTTCTTT.

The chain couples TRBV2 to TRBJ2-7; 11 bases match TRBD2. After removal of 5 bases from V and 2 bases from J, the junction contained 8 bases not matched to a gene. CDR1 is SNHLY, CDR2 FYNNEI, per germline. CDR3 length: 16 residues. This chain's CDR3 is CASSRLAGGSPYEQYF. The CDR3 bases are TGTGCCAGCAGTCGTCTAGCGGGGGGATCTCCCTACGAGCAGTACTTC. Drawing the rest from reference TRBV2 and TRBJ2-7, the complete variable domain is EPEVTQTPSHQVTQMGQEVILRCVPISNHLYFYWYRQILGQKVEFLVSFYNNEISEKSEIFDDQFSVERPDGSNFTLKIRSTKLEDSAMYFCASSRLAGGSPYEQYFGPGTRLTVT.

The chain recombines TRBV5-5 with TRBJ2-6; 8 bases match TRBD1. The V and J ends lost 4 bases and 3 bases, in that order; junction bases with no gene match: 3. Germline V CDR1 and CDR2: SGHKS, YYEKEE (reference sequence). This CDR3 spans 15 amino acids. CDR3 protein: CASSPTGDGANVLTF. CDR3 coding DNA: TGTGCCAGCAGCCCGACAGGGGATGGGGCCAACGTCCTGACTTTC.